One TCR beta chain is described in this entry. The target antigen is unknown. This record comes from a study of T cell responses to AZD1222 COVID-19 vaccine. Study details: Pooling of second doses given at about 4 or about 12 weeks was done. Study-level findings and limits: There were mostly white British donors and more females than males, and clonal diversity was possibly underestimated. Close to half of spike-specific TCRs reportedly recognize unmutated variant regions.

Repertoires were generated with immunoSEQ multiplex PCR, while TCRdb's copy carries only in-frame clones and drops some. Altogether more than 100,000 clones are present, 75% to 90% being singletons, with the ten largest covering 1.3% to 1.5%. The sequence derives from an adult in good health. The material sequenced was peripheral blood, taken on day 0 of AZD1222 vaccination.

The CDR3 loop reads CASSQVWKTQYF. The CDR3 DNA is TGTGCCAGCAGCCAAGTCTGGAAGACCCAGTACTTC. The J gene is TRBJ2-5, the V gene TRBV3-1 (or the pseudogene TRBV3-2); D is ambiguous. CDR3 length: 12 residues. The germline gives CDR1 LGHDT, CDR2 YNNKEL (reference sequence). Trimming shortened V by 1 base and J by 6 bases, and 6 bases separated the two germline ends.